A selection of T cell receptor beta chains follows, all from one sample in a study of prognosis after radiotherapy for stage I lung cancer. TCRdb re-derived calls from the multiplex PCR reads in MiXCR, one entry per CDR3 protein. The sample shows more than 9,500 distinct CDR3 sequences, roughly 50% of them seen only once. Here the sequenced sample was PBMCs, taken before or after stereotactic body radiation therapy (not recorded which). The receptors stem from a donor over 45 with non-small cell lung cancer. Each CDR3 is given without its conserved first and last residue.

TRBJ2-5 | TRBV20-1 | IARRGEGARQETQY
TRBJ2-2 | TRBV9 | ASSVRGGNTGELF
TRBJ1-2 | TRBV2 | ANREVRGRYGYT
TRBJ2-7 | TRBV11-2 | ASSPGLHYEQY
TRBJ1-2 | TRBV20-1 | SARSGQGSVIGYT
TRBJ2-3 | TRBV12-3/TRBV12-4 | ASSQSLQFTASTDTQY
TRBJ2-1 | TRBV6-1 | ASSAYCEQF
TRBJ2-7 | TRBV24-1 | APRREVGDEQY
TRBJ2-2 | TRBV7-3 | ASSYGSAGELF
TRBJ2-3 | TRBV6-2/TRBV6-3 | ASSERTGQDTQY
TRBJ1-4 | TRBV6-1 | ASRGGQGDEKLF
TRBJ1-5 | TRBV2 | ASSEGAGNSQPQH
TRBJ2-3 | TRBV6-2/TRBV6-3 | ATELGPADTQY
TRBJ2-7 | TRBV12-3/TRBV12-4 | ASSRNSYEQY
TRBJ2-1 | TRBV30 | AWSLTANEQF
TRBJ2-7 | TRBV6-1 | ASSPNNEGGQY
TRBJ1-2 | TRBV4-1 | ASSQDPVAPYGYT
TRBJ2-2 | TRBV5-1 | ASSSTGIGTAGELF
TRBJ1-2 | TRBV9 | ASSVGANNYGYT
TRBJ2-7 | TRBV9 | ASSVAVQGQQY
TRBJ2-2 | TRBV4-2 | ASSRGAGEMF
TRBJ1-2 | TRBV20-1 | SARTGGTGYT
TRBJ2-7 | TRBV6-1 | SSSPNNAGEQY
TRBJ2-7 | TRBV27 | ASRVDIYEQY
TRBJ1-2 | TRBV4-2 | ASSPQLDNQGYT
TRBJ2-1 | TRBV9 | ASSVDRGRFDNEQF
TRBJ1-2 | TRBV5-4 | ASKTTGNYGYT
TRBJ2-1 | TRBV10-3 | AISDSGREGNEQF
TRBJ2-3 | TRBV30 | AWTSGTPDTQY
TRBJ2-1 | TRBV6-5 | ASSFWENEQF
TRBJ2-1 | TRBV7-3 | ASSLNRGGIDEQF
TRBJ1-2 | TRBV7-2 | ASSLVTRAGDGYT
TRBJ2-3 | TRBV20-1 | SAIPDNSTDTQY
TRBJ1-6 | TRBV18 | ASSLGQDSPLH
TRBJ2-3 | TRBV27 | ASSPGTDTQY
TRBJ2-3 | TRBV7-3 | ASSLAGTGGTDTQY
TRBJ2-2 | TRBV7-8 | ASSARRGVGLERELF
TRBJ1-1 | TRBV20-1 | SARGDRGTAF
TRBJ2-7 | TRBV20-1 | SAAGWAGYEQY
TRBJ2-7 | TRBV6-9 | ASSFDGTYEQY
TRBJ1-2 | TRBV20-1 | SAAMRDRSNYGYT
TRBJ1-1 | TRBV24-1 | ATKGVNTEAL
TRBJ1-2 | TRBV6-1 | ASSRAGQGWSGYT
TRBJ2-7 | TRBV6-5 | ASSYVGEEKY
TRBJ1-1 | TRBV6-1 | ASILWGPGTGGRETESF
TRBJ2-3 | TRBV20-1 | SAEGVDGVWNGANTDTQY
TRBJ2-1 | TRBV6-2/TRBV6-3 | ASSFSYEISGRNPKGGVYNEQF
TRBJ2-3 | TRBV28 | ASAFTSGTDTQY
TRBJ2-5 | TRBV30 | AWSVLNQETQY
TRBJ2-1 | TRBV14 | ASSQDFTGVRDNEQF
TRBJ1-4 | TRBV5-8 | ASSMNLATNEKLF
TRBJ2-1 | TRBV19 | ASSISKTSYNEQF
TRBJ2-7 | TRBV12-3/TRBV12-4 | ASSLGTGTIGRRGYEQY
TRBJ2-1 | TRBV7-8 | ASIFGTSINEQF
TRBJ2-5 | TRBV7-2 | ASSQYQETQY
TRBJ2-2 | TRBV20-1 | SERDTGFPRTGELF
TRBJ2-7 | TRBV27 | ASSLAGLAHEQY